These T cell receptor beta chains were read from a single sample in a study of blood T cell repertoires in COVID-19. The protocol was immunoSEQ multiplex PCR, while the TCRdb copy is restricted to in-frame clones and leaves out a portion. The table records roughly 8,600 clones, roughly 80% of them present only once. The source material was peripheral blood. The source is a human donor with active COVID-19. The donor label of this sample is uncertain. The CDR3 runs from the conserved cysteine through the conserved F or W. A D gene is named only where the DNA matches it firmly. Not every row has a clone size; where given, it reads once, few, many or a size class.

v_call	d_call	j_call	clone_size	cdr3_aa	cdr3_nt
TRBV3-1/TRBV3-2	TRBD2	TRBJ2-7	NA	CASSQGVSGFYEQYF	TGTGCCAGCAGCCAAGGAGTTAGCGGGTTTTACGAGCAGTACTTC
TRBV7-9	NA	TRBJ2-1	NA	CASSLAGVVQFF	TGTGCCAGCAGCTTAGCGGGAGTAGTGCAGTTCTTC
TRBV19	NA	TRBJ2-2	few	CASRPLMNTGELFF	TGTGCCAGTAGGCCACTTATGAACACCGGGGAGCTGTTTTTT
TRBV19	NA	TRBJ1-4	NA	CASSIGGVNEKLFF	TGTGCCAGTAGTATAGGAGGAGTTAATGAAAAACTGTTTTTT
TRBV7-2	TRBD2	TRBJ2-1	once	CASSLVLAGVNEQFF	TGTGCCAGCAGCTTAGTGCTAGCGGGAGTCAATGAGCAGTTCTTC
TRBV18	TRBD1	TRBJ2-1	NA	CASSPTWTGNNEQFF	TGTGCCAGCTCACCCACCTGGACAGGGAACAATGAGCAGTTCTTC
TRBV30	TRBD2	TRBJ2-3	NA	CAWSSGSGTDTQYF	TGTGCCTGGAGTAGCGGGAGTGGCACAGATACGCAGTATTTT
TRBV5-1	NA	TRBJ1-3	once	CASSLVGGYSGNTIYF	TGCGCCAGCAGCTTGGTCGGGGGGTACTCTGGAAACACCATATATTTT
TRBV19	TRBD2	TRBJ2-1	NA	CASSGRASGEQFF	TGTGCCAGCAGCGGGAGGGCCTCGGGTGAGCAGTTCTTC
TRBV30	TRBD1	TRBJ1-1	NA	CAWRTGQGNTEAFF	TGTGCCTGGAGGACCGGACAGGGGAACACTGAAGCTTTCTTT
TRBV7-3	TRBD2	TRBJ2-1	NA	CASSLMAGVDEQFF	TGTGCCAGCAGCTTAATGGCGGGAGTGGATGAGCAGTTCTTC
TRBV12-2	NA	TRBJ1-5	NA	CASHSGQATIYSNQPQHF	TGTGCAAGTCACTCAGGGCAGGCAACGATTTATAGCAATCAGCCCCAGCATTTT
TRBV7-6	TRBD1	TRBJ2-3	NA	CASSGRTGGGTDTQYF	TGTGCCAGCAGCGGGAGGACAGGGGGTGGCACAGATACGCAGTATTTT
TRBV19	NA	TRBJ2-7	NA	CASSVSVASYEQYF	TGTGCCAGTAGTGTCTCAGTGGCTTCCTACGAGCAGTACTTC
TRBV13	NA	TRBJ1-6	few	CASSFSGWGGNSPLHF	TGTGCCAGCAGCTTTAGCGGTTGGGGCGGTAATTCACCCCTCCACTTT
TRBV5-4	NA	TRBJ1-2	NA	CASRGLAGGYTF	TGTGCCAGCAGGGGGCTAGCGGGAGGCTACACCTTC
TRBV18	NA	TRBJ2-1	once	CASSPRLTGAGWNEQFF	TGTGCCAGCTCACCACGGCTGACGGGAGCAGGATGGAATGAGCAGTTCTTC
TRBV28	TRBD1	TRBJ1-2	medium-sized	CASSFAGTAFNYGYTF	TGTGCCAGCAGTTTTGCTGGGACAGCCTTCAACTATGGCTACACCTTC
TRBV7-9	TRBD1	TRBJ2-4	NA	CASSSDRAANIQYF	TGTGCCAGCAGCTCGGACAGGGCCGCAAACATTCAGTACTTC
TRBV27	NA	TRBJ2-7	few	CASSFTAAGEQYF	TGTGCCAGCAGTTTTACGGCGGCTGGGGAGCAGTACTTC
TRBV30	TRBD1	TRBJ1-6	NA	CAWTGGYNSPLHF	TGTGCCTGGACAGGGGGATATAATTCACCCCTCCACTTT
TRBV6-6	NA	TRBJ2-1	NA	CASRSDRWSSYNEQFF	TGTGCCAGCAGATCGGACAGATGGAGCTCCTACAATGAGCAGTTCTTC
TRBV18	NA	TRBJ2-3	NA	CASSPPITDTQYF	TGTGCCAGCTCACCACCCATCACAGATACGCAGTATTTT
TRBV15	NA	TRBJ1-2	NA	CATSRLQGGYTF	TGTGCCACCAGCAGGTTACAGGGTGGCTACACCTTC
TRBV5-1	NA	TRBJ2-5	NA	CASSFGQGQETQYF	TGCGCCAGCAGCTTTGGCCAGGGCCAAGAGACCCAGTACTTC
TRBV18	TRBD1	TRBJ2-5	NA	CASSPGQVLGETQYF	TGTGCCAGCTCACCCGGACAGGTTTTGGGAGAGACCCAGTACTTC
TRBV4-3	TRBD2	TRBJ2-5	NA	CASSQVAGGGETQYF	TGCGCCAGCAGCCAAGTAGCCGGGGGGGGTGAGACCCAGTACTTC
TRBV6-5	NA	TRBJ2-7	NA	CASSVERGEQYF	TGTGCCAGCAGCGTCGAACGGGGGGAGCAGTACTTC
TRBV2	TRBD2	TRBJ2-7	once	CASSALAGGLEQYF	TGTGCCAGCAGTGCCCTAGCGGGAGGGCTCGAGCAGTACTTC
TRBV5-1	TRBD1	TRBJ2-7	NA	CASSVDRESHEQYF	TGCGCCAGCAGCGTGGACAGGGAATCTCACGAGCAGTACTTC
TRBV27	NA	TRBJ1-2	NA	CASSLSSGLGGYTF	TGTGCCAGCAGTTTATCGTCGGGGTTGGGCGGCTACACCTTC
TRBV5-4	TRBD2	TRBJ2-1	NA	CASSLGLAGEGNEQFF	TGTGCCAGCAGCTTGGGACTAGCGGGAGAAGGGAATGAGCAGTTCTTC
TRBV7-2	NA	TRBJ1-1	once	CASSIQSTDTEAFF	TGTGCCAGCAGCATCCAATCAACAGACACTGAAGCTTTCTTT
TRBV7-9	NA	TRBJ2-2	few	CASTREGELTGELFF	TGTGCCAGCACCCGCGAGGGGGAACTCACCGGGGAGCTGTTTTTT
TRBV7-8	TRBD2	TRBJ2-1	NA	CASSLLAGGNNEQFF	TGTGCCAGCAGTCTACTAGCGGGAGGGAATAATGAGCAGTTCTTC
TRBV20-1	NA	TRBJ1-1	NA	CSASVMNTEAFF	TGCAGTGCTAGTGTCATGAACACTGAAGCTTTCTTT
TRBV5-6	NA	TRBJ2-3	NA	CASTLAGLADTQYF	TGTGCCAGCACCCTGGCAGGGCTGGCAGATACGCAGTATTTT
TRBV28	NA	TRBJ1-4	NA	CASSLYRGEVEKLFF	TGTGCCAGCAGTTTATACCGGGGGGAAGTGGAAAAACTGTTTTTT
TRBV7-9	NA	TRBJ1-4	few	CASSSPSEKLFF	TGTGCCAGCAGCTCCCCGAGCGAAAAACTGTTTTTT
TRBV21-1	NA	TRBJ1-5	NA	CASSSGGTQPQHF	TGTGCCAGCAGCTCAGGGGGCACTCAGCCCCAGCATTTT
TRBV5-8	TRBD1	TRBJ1-1	NA	CASSDPFQGASWNTEAFF	TGTGCCAGCAGCGACCCCTTCCAGGGGGCGAGTTGGAACACTGAAGCTTTCTTT
TRBV14	TRBD2	TRBJ2-7	NA	CASSQDLAGEQYF	TGTGCCAGCAGCCAAGACCTAGCGGGCGAGCAGTACTTC